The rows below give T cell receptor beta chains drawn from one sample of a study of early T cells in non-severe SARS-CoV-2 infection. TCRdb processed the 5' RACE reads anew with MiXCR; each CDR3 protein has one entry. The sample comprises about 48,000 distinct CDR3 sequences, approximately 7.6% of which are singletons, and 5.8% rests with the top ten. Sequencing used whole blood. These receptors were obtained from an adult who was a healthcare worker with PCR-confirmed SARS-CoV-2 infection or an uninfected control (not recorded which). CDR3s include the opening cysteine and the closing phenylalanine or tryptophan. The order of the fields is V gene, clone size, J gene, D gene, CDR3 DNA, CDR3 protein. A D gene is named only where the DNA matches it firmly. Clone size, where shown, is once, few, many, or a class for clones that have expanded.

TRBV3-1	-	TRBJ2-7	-	TGTGCCAGCAGCCCTCCACTCAAGTTGGAGCAGTACTTC	CASSPPLKLEQYF
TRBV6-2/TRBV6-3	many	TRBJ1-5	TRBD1	TGTGCCAGCAGTGCGGACAGGGGAGGTCCGCGTCAGCCCCAGCATTTT	CASSADRGGPRQPQHF
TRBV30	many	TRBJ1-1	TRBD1	TGTGCCTGGAGTGACGGACAGGGCCTCCCTGAAGCTTTCTTT	CAWSDGQGLPEAFF
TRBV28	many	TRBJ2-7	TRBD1	TGTGCCAGCAGTTTACAGGGGGTGCGCGAGCAGTACTTC	CASSLQGVREQYF
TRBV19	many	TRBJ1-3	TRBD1	TGTGCCAGTAGTATCCTTCTCGGGACAGGGTTGGGAAACACCATATATTTT	CASSILLGTGLGNTIYF
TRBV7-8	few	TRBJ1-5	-	TGTGCCAGCAGCCCACGATCGGGGACGCAGCCCCAGCATTTT	CASSPRSGTQPQHF
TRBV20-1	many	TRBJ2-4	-	TGCAGTGCTAGAGAGAGGGGCGAAGCCAAAAACATTCAGTACTTC	CSARERGEAKNIQYF
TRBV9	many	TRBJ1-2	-	TGTGCCAGCAGCGCCCGAGCTTCCGGGACAAAGATTTACTATGGCTACACCTTC	CASSARASGTKIYYGYTF
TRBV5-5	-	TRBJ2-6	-	TGTGCCAGCAGCTTAGACAGTGGGGCCAACGTCCTGACTTTC	CASSLDSGANVLTF
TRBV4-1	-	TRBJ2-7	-	TGCGCCAGCAGCCAAGTGGCAGACGAGCAGTACTTC	CASSQVADEQYF
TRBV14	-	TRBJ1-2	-	TGTGCCAGCAGCCAAGCGGTTAACTATGGCTACACCTTC	CASSQAVNYGYTF
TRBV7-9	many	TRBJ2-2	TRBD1	TGTGCCAGCAGCCCATCGACAGGGTACACCGGGGAGCTGTTTTTT	CASSPSTGYTGELFF
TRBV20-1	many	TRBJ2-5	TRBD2	TGCAGTGCTAGGTTAGCGGGGGGGTACCAAGAGACCCAGTACTTC	CSARLAGGYQETQYF
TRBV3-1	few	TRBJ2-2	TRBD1	TGTGCCAGCAGTAAGGGACAGCTCACCGGGGAGCTGTTTTTT	CASSKGQLTGELFF
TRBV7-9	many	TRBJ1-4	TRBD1	TGTGCCAGCAGGGGACAGGTCGGGGAAAAACTGTTTTTT	CASRGQVGEKLFF
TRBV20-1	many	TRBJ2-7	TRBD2	TGCAGTGCTAGACAAAACCCGGGGACTAGTTACTACGAGCAGTACTTC	CSARQNPGTSYYEQYF
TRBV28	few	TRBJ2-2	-	TGTGCCAGCAGTTCCCCGGGGGACAGAACAGGAACCGGGGAGCTGTTTTTT	CASSSPGDRTGTGELFF
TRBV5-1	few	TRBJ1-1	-	TGCGCCAGCAGCCCATTCGGGTTGCTTCCGAACACTGAAGCTTTCTTT	CASSPFGLLPNTEAFF
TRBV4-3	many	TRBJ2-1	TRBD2	TGCGCCAGCAGCCAAGGTTCGGGACTAGGGTACAATGAGCAGTTCTTC	CASSQGSGLGYNEQFF
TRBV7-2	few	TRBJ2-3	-	TGTGCCAGCAGCTTAAAAGCCGGGCTAAGGGCTACAGATACGCAGTATTTT	CASSLKAGLRATDTQYF
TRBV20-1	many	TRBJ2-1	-	TGCAGTTCGATAGCGGAACTTTCCTACAATGAGCAGTTCTTC	CSSIAELSYNEQFF
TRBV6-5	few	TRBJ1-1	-	TGTGCCAGCAGCTCCGACAGGTTCTCGAACACTGAAGCTTTCTTT	CASSSDRFSNTEAFF
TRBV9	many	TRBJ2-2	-	TGTGCCAGCAGCCAACTAGTATCGAACACCGGGGAGCTGTTTTTT	CASSQLVSNTGELFF
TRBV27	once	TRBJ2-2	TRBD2	TGTGCCAGCAGTTTATTGGGACTAGCGGACGCTCGTAGCGGGGAGCCGTTTTTT	CASSLLGLADARSGEPFF
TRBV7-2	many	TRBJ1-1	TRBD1	TGTGCCAGCAGCTTAGACCCTTACAGGGGGACTGAAGCTTTCTTT	CASSLDPYRGTEAFF
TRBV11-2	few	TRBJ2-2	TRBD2	TGTGCCAGCAGCTGGCCGGGGGGGCCGGGTTCCGGGGAGCTGTTTTTT	CASSWPGGPGSGELFF
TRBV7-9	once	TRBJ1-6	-	TGTGCCAGCAGCCGAGCCGGGGGTTCACCCCTCCACTTT	CASSRAGGSPLHF
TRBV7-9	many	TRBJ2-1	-	TGTGCCAGCAGACTTGACAGGTTCGATGAGCAGTTCTTC	CASRLDRFDEQFF
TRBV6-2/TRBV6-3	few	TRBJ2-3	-	TGTGCCAGCAAGGAGTGGGCTAGCACAGATACGCAGTATTTT	CASKEWASTDTQYF
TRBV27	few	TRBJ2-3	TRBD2	TGTGCCAGCAGTTTTGAGCGGGGGGCGACAGATACGCAGTATTTT	CASSFERGATDTQYF
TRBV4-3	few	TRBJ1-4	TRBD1	TGCGCCAGCAGCCAGCAACAGGGGGAAAAACTGTTTTTT	CASSQQQGEKLFF
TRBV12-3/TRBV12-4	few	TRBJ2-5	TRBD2	TGTGCCAGCAGATTAGCCAAATTGCGGGGGTTGGAGACCCAGTACTTC	CASRLAKLRGLETQYF
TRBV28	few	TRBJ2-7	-	TGTGCCAGCAGGACCGGGACGGAGGCTCCCTACGAGCAGTACTTC	CASRTGTEAPYEQYF
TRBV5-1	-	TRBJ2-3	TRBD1	TGCGCCAGCAGCTTAAGGGGGCCAGCCACAGATACGCAGTATTTT	CASSLRGPATDTQYF
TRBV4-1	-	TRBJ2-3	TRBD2	TGCGCCAGCAGCGATGGTTCCGGGGGGTCGTCCACAGATACGCAGTATTTT	CASSDGSGGSSTDTQYF
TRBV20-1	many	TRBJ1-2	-	TGCAGTGCTAGAGATCGAGATGGCTACACCTTC	CSARDRDGYTF
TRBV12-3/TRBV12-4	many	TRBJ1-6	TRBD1	TGTGCCAGCAACAGGGGTGGTTCACCCCTCCACTTT	CASNRGGSPLHF
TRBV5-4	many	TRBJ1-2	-	TGTGCCAGCAGCTCCGACGGGAACTATGGCTACACCTTC	CASSSDGNYGYTF
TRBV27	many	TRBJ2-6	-	TGTGCCAGCAGTTACACAGGGTTCTCTGGGGCCAACGTCCTGACTTTC	CASSYTGFSGANVLTF
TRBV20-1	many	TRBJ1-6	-	TGCAGTGCTAGATCTCTGCCCGACGTGGATTCACCCCTCCACTTT	CSARSLPDVDSPLHF
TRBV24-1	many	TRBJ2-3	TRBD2	TGTGCCACCAGTGATCTGAGCGGGGTAAACACAGATACGCAGTATTTT	CATSDLSGVNTDTQYF
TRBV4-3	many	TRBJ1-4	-	TGCGCCAGCAGCCAAGATCGTAAGACACGGATTAATAAAAAACTGTTTTTT	CASSQDRKTRINKKLFF
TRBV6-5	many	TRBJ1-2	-	TGTGCCAGCAGTCCCTCAGGCGCCTATGGCTACACCTTC	CASSPSGAYGYTF
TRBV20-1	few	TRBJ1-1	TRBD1	TGCAGTGCTAGTAGACAGGGGAAGAACACTGAAGCTTTCTTT	CSASRQGKNTEAFF
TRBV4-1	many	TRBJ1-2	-	TGCGCCAGCAGCCAAGATCTCCTTGGAGGGACCTATGGCTACACCTTC	CASSQDLLGGTYGYTF
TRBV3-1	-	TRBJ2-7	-	TGTGCCAGCAGCCAAGGTGCGTTTAAGAGGGGCCACGAGCAGTACTTC	CASSQGAFKRGHEQYF
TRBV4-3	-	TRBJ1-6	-	TGCGCCAGCAGCCAAGATTTGCCGGGGGGCAATAATTCACCCCTCCACTTT	CASSQDLPGGNNSPLHF
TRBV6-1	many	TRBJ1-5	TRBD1	TGTGCCAGCAGAGGACAGGGATATCAGCCCCAGCATTTT	CASRGQGYQPQHF
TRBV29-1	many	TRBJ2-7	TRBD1	TGCAGCGCGAAGGGACAGACCTCCTACGAGCAGTACTTC	CSAKGQTSYEQYF
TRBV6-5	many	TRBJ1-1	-	TGTGCCAGCAGGGGACACATGAACACTGAAGTTTTCTTT	CASRGHMNTEVFF
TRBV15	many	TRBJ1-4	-	TGTGCCACCAGCAGAGATCAACGGCCGAATGAAAAACTGTTTTTT	CATSRDQRPNEKLFF
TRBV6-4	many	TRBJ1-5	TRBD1	TGTGCCAGCACCACAGCCGGGACAGCCAATCAGCCCCAGCATTTT	CASTTAGTANQPQHF
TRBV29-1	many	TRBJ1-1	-	TGCAGCGTTGACGGTAACACTGAAGCTTTCTTT	CSVDGNTEAFF
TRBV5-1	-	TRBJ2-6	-	TGCGCCAGCAATGACCCGTTCTCTGGGGCCAACGTCCTGACTTTC	CASNDPFSGANVLTF
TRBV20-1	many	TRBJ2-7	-	TGCAGTGCTAACCTCGGGTCCAGCTCCTACGAGCAGTACTTC	CSANLGSSSYEQYF